This TCR beta chain comes out of a study of siplizumab effects on memory and regulatory T cells (dated by TCRdb to the late 2010s). As for the study more broadly: The effect of the anti-CD2 antibody siplizumab on alloreactive T-cell subsets was examined in allogeneic mixed lymphocyte reactions constructed from human PBMCs. Here is what the overall study found, with its caveats: Among mappable alloreactive CD4+ clones, the Treg-derived fraction averaged around 69% with siplizumab versus about 27% in control reactions. No functional confirmation was obtained for the suppressive function of proliferating Tregs from siplizumab cultures. About 75-96% of proliferating CD4+ or CD8+ clones could not be given a naive or memory phenotype. Greater diversity appeared to be present in unstimulated naive T cells than in memory T cells, and a substantial contribution to the alloresponse seemed to be made by naive cells. Because sequences below about 10^-5 frequency were poorly captured, only a minor fraction of alloreactive clones could be mapped to unstimulated subsets. Siplizumab significantly reduced the cumulative frequency of alloreactive sequences traceable to unstimulated CD4+ memory T cells.

Library method: the immunoSEQ multiplex PCR assay. About 10^5 TCR templates per sample were assayed on the deep sequencing platform. Genomic DNA extracted from sorted T cells was used for TCRbeta CDR3 sequencing. The published analysis was carried out like this. The R programming language was used for clonal analysis of the TCRbeta CDR3 data. Unstimulated samples were compared with post-reaction CFSE-low samples to define alloreactive CD4+ and CD8+ clones. Alloreactive CD4+ clones were assigned to regulatory or non-regulatory origin by matching sequences to sorted unstimulated Treg and non-Treg repertoires. TCRdb re-hosts the immuneACCESS table, in-frame sequences only. Its copies lack some clones; in the studies checked, an unresolved V gene accounts for under half of them, and the cause for the rest is not known. V, J and clone size are taken as reported in that table, and D and trimming were inferred from the DNA itself. This sample is represented by roughly 100,000 clones; about 94% of them were singletons. The ten largest clones take up 1% to 1.3% of the sample.

V is pared back by 2 bases and J by 7 bases, with 14 bases lying between the germline termini. The CDR3 runs 15 amino acids, cysteine and phenylalanine included. Just the 45-base CDR3 DNA is kept, in frame starting at base 1. In the germline V gene, CDR1 corresponds to KGHSH and CDR2 to LQKENI. A word on this clone: Its target antigen remains unknown. Base qualities are not at hand, and no much larger clone is one base apart.

Sorted unstimulated T cells and proliferating T cells recovered from mixed lymphocyte reactions were subjected to TCRbeta CDR3 sequencing. Fresh whole blood from around 11 HLA-typed healthy donors was used to isolate PBMCs. The V and J genes are TRBV18 and TRBJ2-2; no confident D gene assignment can be made. The origin of this receptor is a human donor in good health. Sequencing used CD4+ T cells sorted from blood. The CDR3 protein: CASSPWTGENGELFF. The nucleotide sequence is given as TGTGCCAGCTCACCATGGACGGGCGAGAACGGGGAGCTGTTTTTT.